This T cell receptor (beta chain) appears in the sequencing data of a study of blood T cell repertoires in COVID-19. Study-wide context: The samples span acute and convalescent COVID-19 from the United States, Italy and Spain. Sources were T cells, B-cell-depleted T cells, or PBMCs; the material itself was cDNA or gDNA.

Libraries were prepared by immunoSEQ multiplex PCR; TCRdb keeps only in-frame clonotypes and omits some of them. The table lists tens of thousands of clones, roughly 85% of them singletons. This CDR3 region has 12 residues. V was cut by 3 bases and J by 0 bases, with 6 bases left in between. CDR1 is GTSNPN and CDR2 is SVGIG in the germline V gene (reference sequence). This receptor was identified in a middle-aged man with COVID-19, enrolled during active disease. This chain links TRBV30 with TRBJ2-7, with a possible D match to TRBD1 (6 bases). The source material was peripheral blood. The chain's CDR3 is CAWRDSSYEQYF. CDR3 DNA: TGTGCCTGGAGGGACAGCTCCTACGAGCAGTACTTC.